Listed below are T cell receptor beta chains from one sample, sequenced in a study of blood T cell repertoires in COVID-19. Repertoires were generated with immunoSEQ multiplex PCR, while TCRdb's copy carries only in-frame clones and drops some. Here the sample spans 300,000 to 350,000 clones, approximately 86% being singletons. The sequenced material came from peripheral blood. The source of these receptors is a man aged 25-45 years with COVID-19, enrolled during active disease. Each CDR3 is given without its conserved first and last residue.

>TRBV28|TRBJ2-1
ASCLTGINEQF
>TRBV5-6|TRBJ1-5
ASSSLATGALGQPQH
>TRBV7-8|TRBJ2-7
ASSPRARSYEQY
>TRBV15|TRBJ1-4
ATSREWPGQGEEKLF
>TRBV28|TRBJ1-1
ASSSHWTGAKEAF
>TRBV18|TRBJ1-2
ASSPMVGGDYGYT
>TRBV11-2|TRBJ2-5
ASRPGAETQY
>TRBV7-2|TRBJ2-2
ASSSVRVINTGELF
>TRBV20-1|TRBJ2-7
SASELRGPSSYEQY
>TRBV19|TRBJ1-4
ASSLNRATNEKLF
>TRBV7-2|TRBJ1-2
ASSPDRQYGYT
>TRBV14|TRBJ1-2
ASSQGRGYYGYT
>TRBV19|TRBJ1-5
ASSMGGQGLNQPQH
>TRBV7-2|TRBJ1-5
ASSLEGLYQPQH
>TRBV2|TRBJ1-2
ASSSETNYGYT
>TRBV19|TRBJ2-3
ASSTTSGGREDTQY
>TRBV5-1|TRBJ1-1
ASTLWTGGISEAF
>TRBV27|TRBJ1-5
ASSLEGANNQPQH
>TRBV18|TRBJ2-7
ASSPAGGSSYEQY
>TRBV6-5|TRBJ1-1
ASSYMAASGTEAF
>TRBV19|TRBJ2-2
ASSMGPGELTTGELF
>TRBV7-6|TRBJ1-1
ASSLAAGGNTEAF
>TRBV7-6|TRBJ2-2
ASSFLTKREGNTGELF